The 31 T cell receptor beta chains in this list originate from one sample, sequenced in a study of response to subunit inactivated influenza vaccine. TCRdb re-analysed the RT-PCR reads in MiXCR, keeping a single row per CDR3 protein. Here the sample spans fewer than 600,000 distinct CDR3 sequences, approximately 7.8% being singletons. Sequenced material: PBMCs from blood, taken less than 30 months after vaccination. The receptors originated from a man in his fifties or sixties who received an inactivated influenza vaccine.

The DNA of the CDR3 is TGCAGTGCTACCTACCATGGGACCCAGTACTTC. As protein: CSATYHGTQYF. The chain recombines TRBV20-1 with TRBJ2-5; D gene ambiguous. Trimming cost V 4 bases and J 7 bases, with 10 bases left between them. The germline V gene encodes CDR1 DFQATT and CDR2 SNEGSKA (reference sequence). This CDR3 spans 11 amino acids.

The chain couples TRBV7-2 to TRBJ1-1; D uncertain. Germline V gene data show CDR1 as SGHTA and CDR2 as FQGNSA. V was shortened by 5 bases and J by 5 bases, with 15 bases between the two germline ends. The CDR3 runs to 14 residues. CDR3 DNA: TGTGCCAGCAGCCGAGCACCGATGGGGACTGAAGCTTTCTTT. Translating it yields CASSRAPMGTEAFF.

This clonotype was observed many times. The gene calls are TRBV20-1 and TRBJ1-1; perhaps TRBD1 as D (6 bases). This CDR3 contains 15 residues. The germline gives CDR1 DFQATT, CDR2 SNEGSKA (reference sequence). With 3 bases removed from V and 1 base from J, the gap between germline ends came to 15 bases. The CDR3 reads CSARDNRAGNTEAFF. CDR3 nucleotide sequence: TGCAGTGCTAGGGATAACAGGGCCGGGAACACTGAAGCTTTCTTT.

This clonotype was observed a few times. The J gene is TRBJ2-6, the V gene TRBV19, with D perhaps matching TRBD1 (5 bases). The germline CDR1 and CDR2 sequences are LNHDA and SQIVND (reference sequence). CDR3 length: 15 residues. With 5 bases removed from V and 3 bases from J, the gap between germline ends came to 11 bases. CDR3: CASSHRRDGANVLTF. In nucleotides, the CDR3 is TGTGCCAGTAGTCACAGGAGAGATGGGGCCAACGTCCTGACTTTC.

This clonotype has at least ten counts. The V gene is TRBV10-3, the J gene TRBJ2-5, with D perhaps being TRBD1 or TRBD2 (5 bases each). CDR1 ENHRY and CDR2 SYGVKD come from the germline V gene. The CDR3 length is 15 residues. V was clipped by 4 bases and J by 7 bases, with 19 bases between them. DNA for the CDR3: TGTGCCATCAGTGGTGCTGGGGACCCTCCGGGGACCCAGTACTTC. This gives the protein CAISGAGDPPGTQYF.

The genes are TRBV6-6 and TRBJ2-1, with no clear D. The V and J ends lost 8 bases and 3 bases respectively, with 11 bases between them. This CDR3 contains 13 residues. Germline-derived CDR1 and CDR2 are MNHNY and SVGAGI (reference sequence). The CDR3 loop is CASRRLLYNEQFF. The DNA for the CDR3 is TGTGCCAGCCGCAGGCTCCTCTACAATGAGCAGTTCTTC.

Ten or more counts support this clonotype. The J gene is TRBJ2-7, the V gene TRBV5-1; D is ambiguous. The germline V and J ends were trimmed by 0 bases and 1 base, with 8 bases remaining between them. The CDR3 covers 14 residues. Germline CDR1 reads SGHRS; CDR2 reads YFSETQ. The CDR3 nucleotides read TGCGCCAGCAGCTTGGAGGTAGAATCCTACGAGCAGTACTTC. It is translated as CASSLEVESYEQYF.

The chain employs TRBV18 and TRBJ2-7; 9 bases align to TRBD1. The germline V gene encodes CDR1 KGHSH and CDR2 LQKENI. CDR3 size: 15 residues. The V segment lost 0 bases and the J segment 6 bases; nucleotides outside the gene matches: 6. The CDR3 region has the DNA TGTGCCAGCTCACCACCATATGGGACAGGGTTCGAGCAGTACTTC. Translation: CASSPPYGTGFEQYF.

This clonotype was seen repeatedly, ten times or more. The chain has TRBV7-3 and TRBJ2-1; TRBD2 matches at 7 bases. The CDR3 runs 16 residues. Germline trimming cut 1 base from V and 7 bases from J; bases unmatched to any gene: 10. The germline CDR1 and CDR2 sequences are SGHTA and FQGTGA. CDR3 in amino acids: CASSLSGAGVGNEQFF. The CDR3 bases are TGTGCCAGCAGCTTAAGTGGGGCGGGAGTTGGGAATGAGCAGTTCTTC.

The rearrangement joins TRBV5-1 to TRBJ2-6, with D possibly being TRBD1 (6 bases). This CDR3 is built from 17 residues. CDR1 is SGHRS and CDR2 is YFSETQ in the germline V gene. Trimming shortened V by 4 bases and J by 1 base, and 15 bases separated the two germline ends. CDR3 protein: CASSRWTQGSGANVLTF. The DNA of the CDR3 is TGCGCCAGCAGCCGTTGGACTCAGGGGTCTGGGGCCAACGTCCTGACTTTC.

In this sample, this clonotype turned up a few times. The chain is built from TRBV5-4 and TRBJ2-7; tentatively, D is TRBD2 (6 bases). Trimming took 1 base from V and 1 from J, leaving 9 bases between them. The germline V gene encodes CDR1 SGHNT and CDR2 YYREEE (reference sequence). This CDR3 spans 14 amino acids. The DNA for the CDR3 is TGTGCCAGCAGCTTGTTCGGGGGATCCTACGAGCAGTACTTC. Its protein product is CASSLFGGSYEQYF. Complete variable domain (other parts from reference TRBV5-4 and TRBJ2-7): ETGVTQSPTHLIKTRGQQVTLRCSSQSGHNTVSWYQQALGQGPQFIFQYYREEENGRGNFPPRFSGLQFPNYSSELNVNALELDDSALYLCASSLFGGSYEQYFGPGTRLTVT.

This clonotype has only a few counts. The V and J genes are TRBV29-1 and TRBJ1-2; perhaps TRBD1 as D (5 bases). Germline CDR1 and CDR2: SQVTM and ANQGSEA. This CDR3 is 14 amino acids long. Deletions cut 2 bases from V and 4 bases from J, with 14 bases between. The DNA for the CDR3 is TGCAGCGTTGAATCACTCGACAGAGTCTATGGCTACACCTTC. The encoded protein is CSVESLDRVYGYTF.

This clonotype was detected many times. The chain couples TRBV9 to TRBJ2-1, with 9 bases fitting TRBD2. The CDR3 contains 15 residues. Germline CDR1 and CDR2: SGDLS and YYNGEE. Germline trimming cut 2 bases from V and 0 bases from J; bases unmatched to any gene: 0. CDR3 in DNA: TGTGCCAGCAGCGTGACTAGCGGCTCCTACAATGAGCAGTTCTTC. It encodes CASSVTSGSYNEQFF.

This clonotype was found many times. The chain's CDR3 is CASSAVLRDEKLFF. The CDR3 coding sequence is TGTGCCAGCAGTGCGGTGCTACGGGATGAAAAACTGTTTTTT. The rearrangement links TRBV6-2 or TRBV6-3 to TRBJ1-4; D gene ambiguous. Deletions cut 5 bases from V and 6 bases from J, with 13 bases between. CDR1 is MNHEY and CDR2 is SVGEGT in the germline V gene. The length of the CDR3 is 14 residues.

The chain combines TRBV5-1 with TRBJ1-1, with 8 bases lining up with TRBD1. V shed 2 bases and J 6 bases; nucleotides not matched to a gene: 6. CDR3 size: 14 residues. The germline CDR1 and CDR2 sequences are SGHRS and YFSETQ. In DNA form, the CDR3 reads TGCGCCAGCAGCTTAGACAGGGGCGCCGCTGAAGCTTTCTTT. Its translation: CASSLDRGAAEAFF. Drawing the rest from reference TRBV5-1 and TRBJ1-1, the complete variable domain is KAGVTQTPRYLIKTRGQQVTLSCSPISGHRSVSWYQQTPGQGLQFLFEYFSETQRNKGNFPGRFSGRQFSNSRSEMNVSTLELGDSALYLCASSLDRGAAEAFFGQGTRLTVV.

This clonotype has just a few counts. This chain joins TRBV20-1 and TRBJ2-7, with TRBD2 identical over 8 bases. J lost 5 bases, V lost 5 bases, and 8 bases had no gene match. The germline V gene has CDR1 DFQATT and CDR2 SNEGSKA (reference sequence). This CDR3 contains 13 residues. The CDR3 sequence: CSADSGRADEQYF. The CDR3 DNA follows: TGCAGTGCTGACAGCGGGAGAGCGGACGAGCAGTACTTC.

This clonotype was picked up many times. The V gene is TRBV10-3, the J gene TRBJ2-2; unclear D gene. V was cut by 0 bases and J by 7 bases, with 3 bases left in between. The CDR3 length is 12 residues. Germline CDR1 ENHRY, CDR2 SYGVKD. The DNA of the CDR3 is TGTGCCATCAGTGAGTCGAGCGGGGAGCTGTTTTTT. This codes for CAISESSGELFF.

This clonotype was seen a few times. This sequence joins TRBV19 and TRBJ2-2; no firm D call. Looked up from germline, CDR1 is LNHDA and CDR2 is SQIVND (reference sequence). The CDR3 has 13 amino acids. Trimming shortened V by 3 bases and J by 7 bases, and 9 bases separated the two germline ends. CDR3: CASSILKRGELFF. The CDR3 region has the DNA TGTGCCAGTAGTATCCTTAAACGCGGGGAGCTGTTTTTT.

This clonotype was counted between two and nine times. The chain is built from TRBV28 and TRBJ1-4; D unresolved. V was cut by 10 bases and J by 3 bases, with 18 bases left in between. The V gene's germline CDR1 is MDHEN and CDR2 SYDVKM. The CDR3 is made up of 15 amino acids. As DNA, the CDR3 is TGTGCCACCCACGCCCCAGCTCCTTCTAATGAAAAACTGTTTTTT. This codes for CATHAPAPSNEKLFF.

V is TRBV4-3 and J is TRBJ2-3; possible D gene TRBD1, 6 bases. This CDR3 spans 15 amino acids. Germline loops: CDR1 LGHNA, CDR2 YSLEER. With 1 base removed from V and 5 bases from J, the gap between germline ends came to 13 bases. The CDR3 loop reads CASSQVGAREDTQYF. In DNA, the CDR3 is TGCGCCAGCAGCCAAGTGGGGGCTAGGGAAGATACGCAGTATTTT.

At least ten counts were recorded for this clonotype. The chain combines TRBV15 with TRBJ1-2, with TRBD1 matching over 9 bases. Germline trimming cut 4 bases from V and 8 bases from J; bases unmatched to any gene: 8. The germline V gene has CDR1 LNHNV and CDR2 YYDKDF (reference sequence). CDR3 size: 14 residues. As DNA, the CDR3 is TGTGCCACCAGCATGGGGGGACAGGGAAGCGGCTACACCTTC. This gives the protein CATSMGGQGSGYTF.

The V gene is TRBV5-1, the J gene TRBJ2-1; a possible D gene is TRBD2 (5 bases). Germline V gives CDR1 SGHRS, CDR2 YFSETQ. The V end was cut by 0 bases, the J end by 6 bases, with 16 bases between. This CDR3 comprises 16 residues. CDR3 amino acids: CASSLDVVAGINEQFF. The CDR3 region has the DNA TGCGCCAGCAGCTTGGACGTGGTAGCCGGGATCAATGAGCAGTTCTTC.

This clonotype was observed many times. The rearrangement joins TRBV20-1 to TRBJ2-7, with 8 positions matching TRBD2. The CDR3 runs to 17 residues. The germline gives CDR1 DFQATT, CDR2 SNEGSKA (reference sequence). The V and J ends lost 0 bases and 0 bases, in that order; junction bases with no gene match: 10. This CDR3 is CSARDRTSGGTSYEQYF. DNA for the CDR3: TGCAGTGCTAGAGATCGAACTAGCGGAGGGACCTCCTACGAGCAGTACTTC.

This clonotype has a handful of counts. The chain employs TRBV18 and TRBJ2-5, with a tentative D call TRBD2 (6 bases). Germline V lookup: CDR1 KGHSH, CDR2 LQKENI. The CDR3 contains 15 residues. V was cut by 3 bases and J by 5 bases, with 16 bases left in between. The CDR3 region is CASSPGLGIMETQYF. CDR3 DNA: TGTGCCAGCTCACCGGGACTCGGTATAATGGAGACCCAGTACTTC. The complete variable domain, with remaining parts taken from reference TRBV18 and TRBJ2-5, reads NAGVMQNPRHLVRRRGQEARLRCSPMKGHSHVYWYRQLPEEGLKFMVYLQKENIIDESGMPKERFSAEFPKEGPSILRIQQVVRGDSAAYFCASSPGLGIMETQYFGPGTRLLVL.

This clonotype was seen more than once but under ten times. The chain joins TRBV4-2 to TRBJ2-5, with a possible D match to TRBD2 (5 bases). V was cut by 0 bases and J by 2 bases, with 10 bases left in between. The CDR3 has 15 residues. CDR1 and CDR2 from the germline V gene are LGHNA and YNFKEQ. CDR3 in amino acids: CASSQEAVKQETQYF. The DNA of the CDR3 is TGTGCCAGCAGCCAAGAAGCGGTCAAACAAGAGACCCAGTACTTC.

This clonotype showed up just a few times. The CDR3 protein is CASSFGGTGNEQFF. The DNA for the CDR3 is TGTGCCAGCAGCTTTGGTGGGACGGGGAATGAGCAGTTCTTC. This chain links TRBV7-9 with TRBJ2-1; D tentatively fits TRBD1 or TRBD2 (5 bases each). Germline values: CDR1 SEHNR, CDR2 FQNEAQ (reference sequence). The CDR3 covers 14 residues. V lost 3 bases, J lost 7 bases, and 13 bases lay in between. Supplemented by reference TRBV7-9 and TRBJ2-1, the full variable domain reads DTGVSQNPRHKITKRGQNVTFRCDPISEHNRLYWYRQTLGQGPEFLTYFQNEAQLEKSRLLSDRFSAERPKGSFSTLEIQRTEQGDSAMYLCASSFGGTGNEQFFGPGTRLTVL.

The genes are TRBV20-1 and TRBJ1-5, with unresolved D. Germline V gives CDR1 DFQATT, CDR2 SNEGSKA (reference sequence). The CDR3 covers 14 residues. The ends were cut back, 1 base at V and 3 bases at J, with 10 bases in the middle. The CDR3 coding sequence is TGCAGTGCTAGAGTAGGGCAGGTCAATCAGCCCCAGCATTTT. Protein product: CSARVGQVNQPQHF.

This clonotype was detected only a few times. The chain recombines TRBV12-3 or TRBV12-4 with TRBJ2-3; TRBD2 matches at 10 bases. The CDR3 sequence is 17 residues long. After removal of 3 bases from V and 0 bases from J, the junction contained 6 bases not matched to a gene. The CDR3 DNA reads TGTGCCAGCAGTTTTAGCAGGACTAGCGGAAGCACAGATACGCAGTATTTT. Translating it yields CASSFSRTSGSTDTQYF.

This chain joins TRBV20-1 and TRBJ2-7, with TRBD1 matching 9 bases. The germline CDR1 and CDR2 sequences are DFQATT and SNEGSKA (reference sequence). Unmatched junction bases numbered 6, after V lost 0 bases and J lost 3 bases. The CDR3 loop spans 15 amino acids. The CDR3 nucleotides are TGCAGTGCTAGAGACGTACAGGGGGCGTTCTACGAGCAGTACTTC. Its translation is CSARDVQGAFYEQYF.

The chain is built from TRBV6-1 and TRBJ2-3, with 7 nucleotides matching TRBD2. CDR3 length equals 17 residues. Germline-derived CDR1 and CDR2 are MNHNS and SASEGT. V was pared by 6 bases and J by 2 bases, with 14 bases of the junction left unmatched. CDR3 in DNA: TGTGCCAGCAGGGGAGGGGTGGACTATCTATACACAGATACGCAGTATTTT. Translated: CASRGGVDYLYTDTQYF.

In this sample, this clonotype turned up a few times. The rearrangement uses TRBV6-1 and TRBJ1-5, with TRBD1 identical over 8 bases. After removal of 5 bases from V and 2 bases from J, the junction contained 8 bases not matched to a gene. The germline V gene encodes CDR1 MNHNS and CDR2 SASEGT. The CDR3 contains 16 residues. CDR3 in DNA: TGTGCCAGCAGTAGACATGGACAGGGAGGCAATCAGCCCCAGCATTTT. Amino acid sequence: CASSRHGQGGNQPQHF.